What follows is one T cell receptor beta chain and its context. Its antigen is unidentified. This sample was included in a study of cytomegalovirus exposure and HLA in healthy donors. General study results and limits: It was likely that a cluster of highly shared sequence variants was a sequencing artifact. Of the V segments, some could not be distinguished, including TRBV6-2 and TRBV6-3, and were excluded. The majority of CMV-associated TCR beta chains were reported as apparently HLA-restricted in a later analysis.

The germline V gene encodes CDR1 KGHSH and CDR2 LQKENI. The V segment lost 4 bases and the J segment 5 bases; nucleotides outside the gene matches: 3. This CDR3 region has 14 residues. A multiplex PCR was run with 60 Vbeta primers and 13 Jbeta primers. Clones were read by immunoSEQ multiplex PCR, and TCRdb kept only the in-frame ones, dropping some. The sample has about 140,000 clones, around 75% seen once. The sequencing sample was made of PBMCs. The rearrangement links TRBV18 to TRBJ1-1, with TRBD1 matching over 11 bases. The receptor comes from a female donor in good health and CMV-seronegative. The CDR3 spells CASSRGTGGTEAFF. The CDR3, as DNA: TGTGCCAGCTCACGTGGGACAGGGGGGACTGAAGCTTTCTTT.